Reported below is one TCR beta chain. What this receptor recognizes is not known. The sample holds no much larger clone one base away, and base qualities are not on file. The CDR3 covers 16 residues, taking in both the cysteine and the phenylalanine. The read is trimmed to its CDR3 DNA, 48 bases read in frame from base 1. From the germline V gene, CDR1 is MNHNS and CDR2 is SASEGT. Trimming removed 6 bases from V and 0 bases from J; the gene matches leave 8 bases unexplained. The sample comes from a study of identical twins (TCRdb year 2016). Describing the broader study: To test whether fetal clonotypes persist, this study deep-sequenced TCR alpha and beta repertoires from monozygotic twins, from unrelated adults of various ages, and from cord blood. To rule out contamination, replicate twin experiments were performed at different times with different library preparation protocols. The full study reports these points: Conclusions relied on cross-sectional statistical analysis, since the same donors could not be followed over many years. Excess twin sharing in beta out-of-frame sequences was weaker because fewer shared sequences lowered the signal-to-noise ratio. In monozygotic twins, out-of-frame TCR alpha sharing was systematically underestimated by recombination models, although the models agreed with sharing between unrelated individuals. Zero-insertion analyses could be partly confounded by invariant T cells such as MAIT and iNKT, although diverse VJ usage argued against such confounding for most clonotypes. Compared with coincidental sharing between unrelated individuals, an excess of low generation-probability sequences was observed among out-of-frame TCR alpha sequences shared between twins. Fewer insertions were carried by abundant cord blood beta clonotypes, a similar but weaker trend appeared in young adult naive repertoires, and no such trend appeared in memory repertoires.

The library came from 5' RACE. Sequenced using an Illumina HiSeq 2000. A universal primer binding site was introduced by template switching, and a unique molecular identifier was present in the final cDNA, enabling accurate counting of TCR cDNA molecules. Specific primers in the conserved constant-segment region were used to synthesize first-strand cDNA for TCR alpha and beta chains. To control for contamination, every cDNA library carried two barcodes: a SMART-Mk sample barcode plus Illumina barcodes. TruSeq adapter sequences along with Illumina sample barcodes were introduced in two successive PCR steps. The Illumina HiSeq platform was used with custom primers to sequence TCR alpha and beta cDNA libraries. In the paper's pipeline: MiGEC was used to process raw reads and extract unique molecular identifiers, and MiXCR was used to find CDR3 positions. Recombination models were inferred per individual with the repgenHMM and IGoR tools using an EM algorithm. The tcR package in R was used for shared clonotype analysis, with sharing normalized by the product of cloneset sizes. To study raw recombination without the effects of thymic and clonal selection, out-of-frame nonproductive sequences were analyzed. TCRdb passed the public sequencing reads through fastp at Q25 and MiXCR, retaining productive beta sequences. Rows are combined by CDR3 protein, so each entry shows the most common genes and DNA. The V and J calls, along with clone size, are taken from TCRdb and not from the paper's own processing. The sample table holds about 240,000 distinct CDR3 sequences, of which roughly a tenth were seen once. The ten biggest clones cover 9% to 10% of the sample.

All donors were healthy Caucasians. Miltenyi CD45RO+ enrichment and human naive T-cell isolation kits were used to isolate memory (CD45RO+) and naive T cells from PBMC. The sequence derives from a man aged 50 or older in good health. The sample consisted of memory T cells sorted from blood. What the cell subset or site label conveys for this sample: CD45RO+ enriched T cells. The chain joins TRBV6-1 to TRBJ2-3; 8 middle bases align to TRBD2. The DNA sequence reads TGTGCCAGCAGGAAAGCGGGGGCGCTTAGCACAGATACGCAGTATTTT. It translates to CASRKAGALSTDTQYF.